Shown below are 28 T cell receptor beta chains from a single sample sequenced in a study of identical twins. TCRdb redid the calling of the 5' RACE reads with MiXCR, one entry per CDR3 protein. The table has 510,000 or so distinct CDR3 sequences, 13% to 15% seen once. In addition, the sample was reused for a study of yellow fever vaccine responses in identical twins.

The sequencing sample was made of CD4+ T cells sorted from blood. The receptors come from a young woman in good health.

V is TRBV28 and J is TRBJ2-3, with 10 bases identical to TRBD2. V gave up 5 bases and J gave up 3 bases; unmatched junction bases: 5. Germline CDR1 is MDHEN and CDR2 is SYDVKM. CDR3 length: 15 amino acids. The CDR3 region has the DNA TGTGCCAGCAGTCGAGCGGGGGGGCGGACAGATACGCAGTATTTT. Translation: CASSRAGGRTDTQYF.

This clonotype was seen a few times. This rearrangement joins TRBV12-3 or TRBV12-4 to TRBJ2-1; possibly TRBD1 for D (6 bases). Trimming took off 7 bases at V and 5 bases at J, with 15 bases between the two ends. This CDR3 spans 14 amino acids. In nucleotides, the CDR3 is TGTGCCAGCAATCCAGGGGTTAGGGACAATGAGCAGTTCTTC. Protein product: CASNPGVRDNEQFF.

J is TRBJ2-2 and V is TRBV4-1; D is perhaps TRBD2 (6 bases). Germline V gives CDR1 MGHRA, CDR2 YSYEKL. V was pared by 3 bases and J by 0 bases, with 8 bases between. This CDR3 has 15 amino acids. The CDR3 is CASSQRGTNTGELFF. CDR3 nucleotides: TGCGCCAGCAGCCAGCGGGGTACGAACACCGGGGAGCTGTTTTTT.

The chain uses TRBV5-1 and TRBJ2-3; 7 bases are a match to TRBD2. CDR1 is SGHRS, CDR2 YFSETQ, per germline. V was pared by 0 bases and J by 3 bases, with 7 bases of the junction left unmatched. There are 16 residues in the CDR3. The CDR3 DNA follows: TGCGCCAGCAGCTTGGACCGGGGGGATGGGACAGATACGCAGTATTTT. Translation gives CASSLDRGDGTDTQYF.

There are a few counts of this clonotype. The J gene is TRBJ2-7, the V gene TRBV20-1, with 7 positions matching TRBD1. Germline-derived CDR1 and CDR2 are DFQATT and SNEGSKA (reference sequence). After removal of 6 bases from V and 6 bases from J, the junction contained 14 bases not matched to a gene. This CDR3 comprises 14 residues. CDR3 loop: CSAPRGIPGGEQYF. The CDR3 DNA reads as TGCAGTGCCCCTCGCGGTATACCAGGGGGCGAGCAGTACTTC.

V gene TRBV5-1 combines with J gene TRBJ2-1; TRBD2 matches 7 bases. Trimming removed 0 bases from V and 7 bases from J; junction bases left unmatched: 10. The CDR3 has 16 amino acids. Germline-derived CDR1 and CDR2 are SGHRS and YFSETQ. The CDR3 is CASSLDSSGTINEQFF. The CDR3 DNA sequence: TGCGCCAGCAGCTTGGATTCTAGCGGAACCATTAATGAGCAGTTCTTC.

V usage is TRBV27 and J usage is TRBJ2-7; 10 positions agree with TRBD2. The germline gives CDR1 MNHEY, CDR2 SMNVEV (reference sequence). The J segment lost 6 bases and the V segment lost 4 bases, leaving 9 bases of the junction unmatched. The CDR3 is 15 amino acids. This CDR3 is CASSSEAGGFREQYF. Here the CDR3 DNA reads TGTGCCAGCAGTTCCGAAGCGGGAGGGTTCCGCGAGCAGTACTTC.

This clonotype has a handful of counts. The CDR3 loop reads CATSRNRGQETQYF. Written as DNA, the CDR3 is TGTGCCACCAGCAGGAACAGGGGGCAAGAGACCCAGTACTTC. The V and J genes are TRBV15 and TRBJ2-5, with 8 bases lining up with TRBD1. The CDR3 is made up of 14 amino acids. Germline V CDR1 and CDR2: LNHNV, YYDKDF (reference sequence). Trimming cost V 3 bases and J 2 bases; bases outside gene matches: 2.

The V gene is TRBV7-8, the J gene TRBJ2-7; D may be TRBD2 (5 bases). The V end lost 2 bases, the J end lost 2 bases, and 10 bases lay between the germline ends. Germline lookup yields CDR1 SGHVS and CDR2 FQNEAQ. The CDR3 extends over 14 amino acids. CDR3 protein: CASSLSGGTYEQYV. Written as DNA, the CDR3 is TGTGCCAGCAGCTTATCTGGAGGAACCTACGAGCAGTACGTC.

This clonotype was observed a handful of times. The V and J genes are TRBV27 and TRBJ1-2, with 9 bases identical to TRBD1. V was pared by 4 bases and J by 4 bases, with 7 bases of the junction left unmatched. CDR3 length: 15 amino acids. Germline V gives CDR1 MNHEY, CDR2 SMNVEV (reference sequence). CDR3 in amino acids: CASSSRGQGLYGYTF. CDR3 nucleotide sequence: TGTGCCAGCAGTTCAAGGGGACAGGGACTCTATGGCTACACCTTC.

This sequence joins TRBV20-1 and TRBJ2-3; 12 bases match TRBD2. CDR1 is DFQATT, CDR2 SNEGSKA, per germline (reference sequence). The CDR3 is 15 residues long. The ends lost 4 bases at V and 3 bases at J; junction bases unmatched: 5. CDR3 protein: CSATRLAGATDTQYF. Written as DNA, the CDR3 is TGCAGTGCTACCCGACTAGCGGGAGCGACAGATACGCAGTATTTT.

The gene calls are TRBV18 and TRBJ1-5, with D possibly being TRBD1 (6 bases). Germline assignment: CDR1 KGHSH and CDR2 LQKENI. V was cut by 2 bases and J by 9 bases, with 17 bases left in between. The CDR3 contains 15 residues. The CDR3: CASSPAQGPFSPQHF. CDR3 DNA: TGTGCCAGCTCACCAGCGCAGGGGCCATTTTCGCCCCAGCATTTT.

This clonotype was detected a few times. The rearrangement uses TRBV27 and TRBJ2-2, with a weak D call TRBD1 (6 bases). V lost 2 bases and J 0 bases, leaving 13 bases between the germline ends. Germline CDR1 reads MNHEY; CDR2 reads SMNVEV (reference sequence). The length of the CDR3 is 17 residues. CDR3 amino acids: CASSLSRNRANTGELFF. The CDR3 nucleotides are TGTGCCAGCAGTTTAAGTAGGAACAGGGCGAACACCGGGGAGCTGTTTTTT.

The V gene is TRBV15, the J gene TRBJ2-2; D not resolved. The germline gives CDR1 LNHNV, CDR2 YYDKDF (reference sequence). V lost 0 bases and J lost 3, with 5 bases in between. The CDR3 is 14 amino acids. The CDR3 DNA is TGTGCCACCAGCAGAGAATTGGACACCGGGGAGCTGTTTTTT. Translated: CATSRELDTGELFF.

The sample holds a few counts of this clonotype. The chain carries TRBV20-1 and TRBJ2-5, with D perhaps assigned TRBD1 or TRBD2 (5 bases each). Deletions cut 6 bases from V and 2 bases from J, with 16 bases between. Germline CDR1 and CDR2: DFQATT and SNEGSKA (reference sequence). CDR3 length: 14 amino acids. In DNA form, the CDR3 reads TGCAGTGCCGGCGGGCCCGCAGGGCAAGAGACCCAGTACTTC. This gives the protein CSAGGPAGQETQYF.

This clonotype was detected only a few times. This chain connects TRBV28 to TRBJ2-7, with 7 bases aligning to TRBD1. CDR3 length equals 15 residues. Germline V gene sequence: CDR1 MDHEN, CDR2 SYDVKM. The V segment lost 4 bases and the J segment 7 bases; nucleotides outside the gene matches: 13. CDR3 in DNA: TGTGCCAGCAGTTCCCCTCGCTCAACAGGGGATGAGCAGTACGTC. Its translation: CASSSPRSTGDEQYV.

This clonotype was picked up many times. This rearrangement joins TRBV6-1 to TRBJ1-2; 9 bases line up with TRBD1. Germline values: CDR1 MNHNS, CDR2 SASEGT. V gave up 5 bases and J gave up 8 bases; unmatched junction bases: 6. This CDR3 spans 13 amino acids. The chain's CDR3 is CASSPGTGKGYTF. The CDR3 nucleotides are TGTGCCAGCAGTCCGGGGACAGGGAAGGGCTACACCTTC.

The rearrangement joins TRBV5-5 to TRBJ2-1; TRBD2 aligns across 7 bases. The CDR3 spans 13 residues. Trimming cost V 4 bases and J 9 bases; bases outside gene matches: 7. Germline CDR1 reads SGHKS; CDR2 reads YYEKEE (reference sequence). The CDR3 DNA reads as TGTGCCAGCAGCCCGGGGGGACTGGGTGAGCAGTTCTTC. It translates to CASSPGGLGEQFF.

This clonotype was seen only a few times. The gene calls are TRBV7-3 and TRBJ2-3, with a tentative D call TRBD2 (6 bases). Germline CDR1 and CDR2: SGHTA and FQGTGA. V was cut by 5 bases and J by 3 bases, with 24 bases left in between. The CDR3 is 18 amino acids. CDR3 sequence: CASSPQQRAGRRTDTQYF. The CDR3 nucleotides are TGTGCCAGCAGCCCCCAACAGCGCGCGGGACGCCGAACAGATACGCAGTATTTT. Looking up the rest from reference TRBV7-3 and TRBJ2-3 gives the full variable domain: GAGVSQTPSNKVTEKGKYVELRCDPISGHTALYWYRQSLGQGPEFLIYFQGTGAADDSGLPNDRFFAVRPEGSVSTLKIQRTERGDSAVYLCASSPQQRAGRRTDTQYFGPGTRLTVL.

This clonotype was counted only a few times. The CDR3 nucleotides read TGTGCCACCAGTTGGGCAGGGGCGGGGGACAGCGATGAGCAGTTCTTC. This codes for CATSWAGAGDSDEQFF. This sequence joins TRBV24-1 and TRBJ2-1, with D perhaps given as TRBD1 or TRBD2 (7 bases each). The CDR3 has 16 residues. Trimming left V 6 bases short and J 8 bases short, with 22 bases between. CDR1 and CDR2 (germline): KGHDR, SFDVKD.

This clonotype was observed a handful of times. This chain uses TRBV2 with TRBJ2-1, with D perhaps TRBD1 or TRBD2 (6 bases each). Per the germline V gene, CDR1 is SNHLY and CDR2 is FYNNEI. V lost 8 bases, J lost 10 bases, and 15 bases lay in between. This CDR3 comprises 12 residues. As DNA, the CDR3 is TGTGCCAGCCAAAGGGGGGCGGGGGAGCAGTTCTTC. Its translation is CASQRGAGEQFF.

This chain connects TRBV7-2 to TRBJ1-1; no clear D gene. V gave up 1 base and J gave up 6 bases, with 9 bases separating them. CDR3 length: 13 amino acids. The germline gives CDR1 SGHTA, CDR2 FQGNSA. CDR3 nucleotides: TGTGCCAGCAGCTTAGTAGGGTGGGCTGAAGCTTTCTTT. It yields the protein CASSLVGWAEAFF.

This clonotype was seen a few times. The chain recombines TRBV20-1 with TRBJ2-3, with unresolved D. The CDR3 is made up of 12 amino acids. V lost 1 base, J lost 3 bases, and 5 bases lay in between. Looked up from germline, CDR1 is DFQATT and CDR2 is SNEGSKA (reference sequence). The CDR3 loop reads CSARVRTDTQYF. CDR3 bases: TGCAGTGCTAGAGTCCGGACAGATACGCAGTATTTT.

This chain connects TRBV20-1 to TRBJ2-3; D gene ambiguous. Trimming took 3 bases from V and 1 from J, leaving 8 bases between them. Germline loops: CDR1 DFQATT, CDR2 SNEGSKA (reference sequence). The CDR3 is 13 amino acids. The CDR3 loop is CSASDQRTDTQYF. The DNA for the CDR3 is TGCAGTGCTAGTGATCAGCGCACAGATACGCAGTATTTT.

The genes are TRBV4-1 and TRBJ2-5, with TRBD1 identical over 7 bases. The germline V gene has CDR1 MGHRA and CDR2 YSYEKL. CDR3 length: 17 residues. J gave up 2 bases and V 4 bases, and 13 bases lay outside the gene matches. DNA of the CDR3: TGCGCCAGCAGCCGCGACAGGGTCGCAATAGCTCAAGAGACCCAGTACTTC. Protein sequence: CASSRDRVAIAQETQYF.

This clonotype was recorded a few times. The chain couples TRBV12-3 or TRBV12-4 to TRBJ2-3; D is perhaps TRBD2 (5 bases). Trimming removed 6 bases from V and 6 bases from J, with 16 bases in between. The CDR3 has 14 residues. CDR3 in amino acids: CASSHDGLGDTQYF. CDR3 nucleotides: TGTGCCAGCAGCCACGACGGACTTGGGGATACGCAGTATTTT.

This clonotype was counted between two and nine times. The gene calls are TRBV5-1 and TRBJ2-7, with 9 bases lining up with TRBD2. CDR1 SGHRS and CDR2 YFSETQ come from the germline V gene. The CDR3 extends over 15 amino acids. V shed 3 bases, J shed 3 bases, and the junction held 7 bases outside the gene matches. CDR3 protein: CASSSLAGRDYEQYF. The CDR3 DNA is TGCGCCAGCAGCTCTCTAGCGGGACGGGACTACGAGCAGTACTTC. Filled out from reference TRBV5-1 and TRBJ2-7, the complete variable domain reads KAGVTQTPRYLIKTRGQQVTLSCSPISGHRSVSWYQQTPGQGLQFLFEYFSETQRNKGNFPGRFSGRQFSNSRSEMNVSTLELGDSALYLCASSSLAGRDYEQYFGPGTRLTVT.

V usage is TRBV11-2 and J usage is TRBJ2-7; 10 bases agree with TRBD2. V trimming: 5 bases; J trimming: 5 bases; junction bases outside the gene matches: 3. Germline CDR1 and CDR2: SGHAT and FQNNGV. This CDR3 is built from 13 residues. CDR3 sequence reads: CASSPLAGDEQYF. The CDR3 coding sequence is TGTGCCAGCAGCCCCCTAGCGGGAGACGAGCAGTACTTC.